One and the same sample provided the 25 T cell receptor beta chains below, sequenced in a study of cytomegalovirus exposure and HLA in healthy donors (dated by TCRdb to about 2017). Library preparation used the immunoSEQ multiplex PCR assay. For the multiplex PCR, a mixture combining 60 forward primers for TCR Vbeta segments and 13 reverse primers for TCR Jbeta segments was used. In its TCRdb copy, this immuneACCESS table keeps in-frame sequences only and misses some clones. Where compared with another copy, unresolved V genes explain less than half of these, and the others have no known cause. This sample has under 200,000 clones in its table, and approximately 67% of those were observed once. Of the sample, 3.5% to 5% is held by the ten largest clones. Sequenced material: PBMCs. The receptors come from a woman younger than 30 in good health and CMV-seropositive.

This clone was counted a few times. The chain carries TRBV7-2 and TRBJ2-3; a possible D gene is TRBD1 (6 bases). Germline V CDR1 and CDR2: SGHTA, FQGNSA. Trimming shortened V by 2 bases and J by 2 bases, and 11 bases separated the two germline ends. The CDR3 loop spans 15 amino acids. CDR3 DNA: TGTGCCAGCAGCTTATCTCAGGGGAACACAGATACGCAGTATTTT. This translates into CASSLSQGNTDTQYF.

This clone was observed a single time. The V and J genes are TRBV11-1 and TRBJ1-1; D might be TRBD1 (5 bases). CDR3 size: 15 residues. Trimming left V 2 bases short and J 1 base short, with 11 bases between. CDR1 and CDR2 (germline): SGHAT, FQDESV (reference sequence). The chain's CDR3 is CASSLQGLANTEAFF. The CDR3 DNA reads TGTGCCAGCAGCTTACAGGGTTTGGCGAACACTGAAGCTTTCTTT.

This chain connects TRBV7-8 to TRBJ2-2, with a tentative D call TRBD1 (6 bases). The germline CDR1 and CDR2 sequences are SGHVS and FQNEAQ. The V and J ends lost 10 bases and 2 bases respectively, with 11 bases between them. The CDR3 spans 13 residues. The CDR3 sequence is CATSGTNTGELFF. DNA for the CDR3: TGTGCCACATCAGGGACAAACACCGGGGAGCTGTTTTTT.

This chain uses TRBV2 with TRBJ2-7; D uncertain. The V and J ends lost 0 bases and 5 bases respectively, with 8 bases between them. There are 13 residues in the CDR3. Germline lookup yields CDR1 SNHLY and CDR2 FYNNEI. CDR3 nucleotides: TGTGCCAGCAGTGAAGCTCTTAGCCACGAGCAGTACTTC. It specifies CASSEALSHEQYF.

This clone has a single count. The rearrangement uses TRBV7-2 and TRBJ2-3, with 11 nucleotides matching TRBD2. From germline, CDR1 is SGHTA and CDR2 FQGNSA. V was clipped by 7 bases and J by 5 bases; unmatched bases: 8. The CDR3 spans 15 residues. The CDR3 nucleotides read TGTGCCAGCATGGGGCGGCTAGCGGGGGGAGATACGCAGTATTTT. It specifies CASMGRLAGGDTQYF.

The V call is TRBV28, the J call TRBJ2-1, with a possible D match to TRBD1 (7 bases). This CDR3 has 14 amino acids. Germline V gene lookup returns CDR1 MDHEN and CDR2 SYDVKM. V was pared by 3 bases and J by 9 bases, with 15 bases between. The CDR3: CASSFRGEWSEQFF. The CDR3 bases are TGTGCCAGCAGTTTCAGGGGGGAGTGGAGTGAGCAGTTCTTC.

The V call is TRBV4-2, the J call TRBJ2-3, with D unclear. Germline V gives CDR1 LGHNA, CDR2 YNFKEQ. Trimming took 1 base from V and 2 from J, leaving 10 bases between them. The CDR3 is made up of 15 amino acids. The CDR3 loop is CASSQAFFSTDTQYF. CDR3 DNA sequence: TGTGCCAGCAGCCAAGCTTTCTTTTCCACAGATACGCAGTATTTT.

The chain combines TRBV6-5 with TRBJ1-6, with D possibly being TRBD1 (5 bases). CDR3 length: 15 amino acids. The V end was cut by 7 bases, the J end by 10 bases, with 20 bases between. Germline V lookup: CDR1 MNHEY, CDR2 SVGAGI. DNA of the CDR3: TGTGCCAGCACCCCCCGTTCGGGGGAGGGCTCACCCCTCCACTTT. Its protein is CASTPRSGEGSPLHF.

This chain links TRBV4-1 with TRBJ2-7; 8 bases are a match to TRBD1. J was trimmed by 0 bases and V by 1 base; bases with no gene match: 2. The CDR3 loop spans 15 amino acids. Germline V gene lookup returns CDR1 MGHRA and CDR2 YSYEKL. Written as DNA, the CDR3 is TGCGCCAGCAGCCAAGGTGGGACAGGCTCCTACGAGCAGTACTTC. This encodes CASSQGGTGSYEQYF.

The genes are TRBV2 and TRBJ1-3; TRBD1 agrees at 7 bases. Germline CDR1 is SNHLY and CDR2 is FYNNEI. V lost 7 bases, J lost 0 bases, and 9 bases stayed unmatched. The CDR3 is made up of 16 amino acids. The CDR3 nucleotides read TGTGCCAGCACCGGGACAGCCTCATTCTCTGGAAACACCATATATTTT. As protein: CASTGTASFSGNTIYF.

This chain connects TRBV7-9 to TRBJ1-2; 7 bases line up with TRBD1. CDR1 is SEHNR and CDR2 is FQNEAQ in the germline V gene (reference sequence). The CDR3 is 13 residues long. J was trimmed by 8 bases and V by 0 bases; bases with no gene match: 3. The CDR3 nucleotides read TGTGCCAGCAGCTTAGCAGGGGGCCGCGGCTACACCTTC. Translating it yields CASSLAGGRGYTF.

This clone was seen a few times. The V and J genes are TRBV2 and TRBJ1-2; D not certain. Germline CDR1 is SNHLY and CDR2 is FYNNEI. The CDR3 is made up of 12 amino acids. V lost 6 bases, J lost 5 bases, and 10 bases lay in between. CDR3 in amino acids: CASREGPYGYTF. For the CDR3, the DNA is TGTGCCAGCAGGGAGGGCCCTTATGGCTACACCTTC.

The J gene is TRBJ2-1, the V gene TRBV28, with a weak D call TRBD1 (6 bases). The CDR3 has 12 residues. Germline V lookup: CDR1 MDHEN, CDR2 SYDVKM. The V end was cut by 4 bases, the J end by 14 bases, with 15 bases between. The CDR3 coding sequence is TGTGCCAGCAGTTCAACAGGGTCCACTGAGTTCTTC. It translates to CASSSTGSTEFF.

This chain's CDR3 is CASNQNSMGGSTDTQYF. The CDR3 nucleotides are TGTGCCAGCAACCAAAACAGTATGGGGGGGAGCACAGATACGCAGTATTTT. This rearrangement joins TRBV9 to TRBJ2-3; 7 bases line up with TRBD2. There are 17 residues in the CDR3. V was pared by 6 bases and J by 0 bases, with 13 bases of the junction left unmatched. Germline values: CDR1 SGDLS, CDR2 YYNGEE.

This sequence joins TRBV14 and TRBJ2-1, with 8 bases fitting TRBD2. This CDR3 spans 15 amino acids. Germline loops: CDR1 SGHDN, CDR2 FVKESK. The ends lost 3 bases at V and 7 bases at J; junction bases unmatched: 8. The CDR3 DNA sequence: TGTGCCAGCAGCCACCTAGGACTAGCCGTAAATGAGCAGTTCTTC. It specifies CASSHLGLAVNEQFF.

Points on this clone: Other DNA sequences in the sample encode the same CDR3. The genes are TRBV2 and TRBJ1-1, with D hard to call. Trimming left V 9 bases short and J 0 bases short, with 17 bases between. There are 15 residues in the CDR3. From germline, CDR1 is SNHLY and CDR2 FYNNEI. This CDR3 reads CASRYSRNMNTEAFF. CDR3 DNA sequence: TGTGCCAGTAGGTACAGCAGAAACATGAACACTGAAGCTTTCTTT.

This clone showed up just a few times. The V and J genes are TRBV28 and TRBJ1-2, with D uncertain. V was cut by 10 bases and J by 1 base, with 10 bases left in between. From germline, CDR1 is MDHEN and CDR2 SYDVKM. The CDR3 totals 12 residues. Here the CDR3 DNA reads TGTGCCATATCCGGGAATAACTATGGCTACACCTTC. It codes for CAISGNNYGYTF.

The V call is TRBV27, the J call TRBJ1-2; D is possibly TRBD1 (5 bases). The CDR3 is 15 amino acids. Germline V gene sequence: CDR1 MNHEY, CDR2 SMNVEV (reference sequence). V was trimmed by 2 bases and J by 4 bases, leaving 14 bases between them. For the CDR3, the DNA is TGTGCCAGCAGTTTAAGGGGCCGCAACTTCTATGGCTACACCTTC. The encoded protein is CASSLRGRNFYGYTF.

A word on this clone: The sample has other DNA sequences that encode this CDR3 too. The chain combines TRBV15 with TRBJ1-2; 7 bases match TRBD1. Germline loops: CDR1 LNHNV, CDR2 YYDKDF (reference sequence). J gave up 5 bases and V 1 base, and 7 bases lay outside the gene matches. The length of the CDR3 is 15 residues. In nucleotides, the CDR3 is TGTGCCACCAGCAGAGGGGGACAGAGCAATTATGGCTACACCTTC. This encodes CATSRGGQSNYGYTF.

J is TRBJ1-6 and V is TRBV5-6, with D maybe TRBD1 (6 bases). The CDR3 is 16 amino acids. V gave up 1 base and J gave up 6 bases, with 14 bases separating them. Germline V CDR1 and CDR2: SGHDT, YYEEEE. CDR3 sequence reads: CASSLPQGSGNSPLHF. CDR3 sequence (DNA): TGTGCCAGCAGCTTGCCGCAGGGGAGTGGTAATTCACCCCTCCACTTT.

The V and J genes are TRBV5-1 and TRBJ1-1; 8 bases align to TRBD1. Unmatched junction bases numbered 5, after V lost 0 bases and J lost 7 bases. The CDR3 runs to 14 residues. Germline assignment: CDR1 SGHRS and CDR2 YFSETQ. The CDR3 nucleotides read TGCGCCAGCAGCTTGGCGACAGGGGTCAATGAAGCTTTCTTT. It is translated as CASSLATGVNEAFF.

The CDR3 DNA sequence: TGTGCCAGTAGTTTGGCCCACAGGGGGTCGAACGAGCAGTACTTC. Amino acids: CASSLAHRGSNEQYF. The chain links TRBV19 to TRBJ2-7; 8 positions match TRBD1. With 5 bases clipped from V and 5 bases from J, the junction kept 11 bases outside the gene matches. The CDR3 is 15 amino acids. Looked up from germline, CDR1 is LNHDA and CDR2 is SQIVND (reference sequence).

This clone was picked up one time. The chain carries TRBV6-1 and TRBJ1-4; D ambiguous. Germline V gene data show CDR1 as MNHNS and CDR2 as SASEGT. V lost 7 bases and J 0 bases, leaving 9 bases between the germline ends. The CDR3 contains 14 residues. CDR3: CASTRETTNEKLFF. The CDR3 bases are TGTGCCAGCACCCGGGAGACAACTAATGAAAAACTGTTTTTT.

V and J are TRBV27 and TRBJ2-7; D not certain. CDR3 length: 15 amino acids. Trimming took 5 bases from V and 0 from J, leaving 14 bases between them. Germline V lookup: CDR1 MNHEY, CDR2 SMNVEV (reference sequence). The CDR3 nucleotides read TGTGCCAGCAGTCTCAAACCACCCTACTCCTACGAGCAGTACTTC. Its protein is CASSLKPPYSYEQYF.

Only a few counts were recorded for this clone. The chain employs TRBV5-1 and TRBJ2-5, with 10 positions matching TRBD2. CDR1 and CDR2 from the germline V gene are SGHRS and YFSETQ. CDR3 length: 16 amino acids. J was trimmed by 1 base and V by 5 bases; bases with no gene match: 8. CDR3 loop: CASRGSGGPSQETQYF. Written as DNA, the CDR3 is TGCGCCAGCAGGGGTAGCGGGGGGCCTAGCCAAGAGACCCAGTACTTC. Full variable domain (missing parts from reference TRBV5-1 and TRBJ2-5): KAGVTQTPRYLIKTRGQQVTLSCSPISGHRSVSWYQQTPGQGLQFLFEYFSETQRNKGNFPGRFSGRQFSNSRSEMNVSTLELGDSALYLCASRGSGGPSQETQYFGPGTRLLVL.